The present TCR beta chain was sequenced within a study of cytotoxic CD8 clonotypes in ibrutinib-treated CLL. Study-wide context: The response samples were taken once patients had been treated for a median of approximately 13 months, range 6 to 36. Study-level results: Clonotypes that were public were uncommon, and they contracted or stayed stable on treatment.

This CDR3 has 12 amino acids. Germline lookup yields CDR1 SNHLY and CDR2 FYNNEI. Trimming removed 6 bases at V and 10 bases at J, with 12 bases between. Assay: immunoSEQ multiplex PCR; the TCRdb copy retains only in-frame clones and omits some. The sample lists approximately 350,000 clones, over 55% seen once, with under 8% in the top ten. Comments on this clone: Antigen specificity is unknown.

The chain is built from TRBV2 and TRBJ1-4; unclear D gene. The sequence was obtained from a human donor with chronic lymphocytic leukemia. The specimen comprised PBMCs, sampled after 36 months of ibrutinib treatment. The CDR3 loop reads CASSPKVGKLFF. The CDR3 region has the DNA TGTGCCAGCAGCCCCAAGGTCGGAAAACTGTTTTTT.